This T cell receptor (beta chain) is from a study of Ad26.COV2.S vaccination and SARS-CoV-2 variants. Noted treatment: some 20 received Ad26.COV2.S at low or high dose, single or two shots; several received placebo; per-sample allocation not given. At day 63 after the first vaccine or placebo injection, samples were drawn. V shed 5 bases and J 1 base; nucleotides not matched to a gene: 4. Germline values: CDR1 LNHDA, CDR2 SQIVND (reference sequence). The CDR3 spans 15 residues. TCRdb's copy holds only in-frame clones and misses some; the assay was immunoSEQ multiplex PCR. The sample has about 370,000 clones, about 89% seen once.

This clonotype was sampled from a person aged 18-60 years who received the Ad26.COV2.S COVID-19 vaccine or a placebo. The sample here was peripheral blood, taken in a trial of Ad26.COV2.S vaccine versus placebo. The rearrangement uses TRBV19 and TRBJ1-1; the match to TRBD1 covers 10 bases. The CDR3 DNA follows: TGTGCCAGTAGTCTGACAGGGGGCCAGAACACTGAAGCTTTCTTT. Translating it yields CASSLTGGQNTEAFF.